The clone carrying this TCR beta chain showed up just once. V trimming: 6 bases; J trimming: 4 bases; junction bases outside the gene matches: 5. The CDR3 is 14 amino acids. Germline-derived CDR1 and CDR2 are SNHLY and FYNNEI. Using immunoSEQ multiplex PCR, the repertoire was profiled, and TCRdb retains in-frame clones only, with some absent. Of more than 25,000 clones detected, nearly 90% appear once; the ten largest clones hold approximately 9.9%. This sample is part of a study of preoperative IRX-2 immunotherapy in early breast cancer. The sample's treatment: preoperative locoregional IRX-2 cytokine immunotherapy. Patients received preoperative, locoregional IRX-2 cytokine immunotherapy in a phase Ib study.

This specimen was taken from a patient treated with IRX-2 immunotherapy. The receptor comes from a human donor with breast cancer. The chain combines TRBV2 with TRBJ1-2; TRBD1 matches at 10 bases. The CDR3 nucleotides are TGTGCCAGCAGAGGACAGGGGGGGACCTATGGCTACACCTTC. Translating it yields CASRGQGGTYGYTF.